The present T cell receptor (beta chain) was sequenced within a study of cytomegalovirus exposure and HLA in healthy donors. Vbeta (60) and Jbeta (13) primers were used in the PCR. TCRdb's table, derived via immunoSEQ multiplex PCR, lists solely in-frame clones and lacks some. The sample carries 95,000 to 150,000 clones, 60% to 85% recorded once. A word on this clone: Its antigen is as yet unknown.

The study, taken as a whole, reports: TRBV6-2, TRBV6-3 and some other V segments were excluded as indistinguishable.

The V and J ends lost 4 bases and 6 bases respectively, with 18 bases between them. The CDR3 covers 16 residues. CDR1 is MGHRA and CDR2 is YSYEKL in the germline V gene. The clonotype was recovered from a female donor in good health and CMV-seronegative. Sample: PBMCs. V gene TRBV4-1 combines with J gene TRBJ2-2; possibly TRBD1 for D (6 bases). The CDR3 sequence: CASSPPGQTGAGELFF. The DNA of the CDR3 is TGCGCCAGCAGCCCCCCGGGACAAACGGGCGCCGGGGAGCTGTTTTTT.